One and the same sample provided the 14 T cell receptor beta chains below, sequenced in a study of T cell responses to AZD1222 COVID-19 vaccine. Only in-frame clones appear in the TCRdb table, and some are missing; sequencing was by immunoSEQ multiplex PCR. The data show around 260,000 clones, over 85% seen once. Sequencing used peripheral blood, obtained on day 0 of AZD1222 vaccination. The receptor set was obtained from an adult in good health.

This chain joins TRBV4-2 and TRBJ2-1; the match to TRBD2 covers 14 bases. J gave up 2 bases and V 1 base, and 4 bases lay outside the gene matches. From germline, CDR1 is LGHNA and CDR2 YNFKEQ. This CDR3 has 18 residues. The chain's CDR3 is CASSQGLAGGPPYNEQFF. For the CDR3, the DNA is TGTGCCAGCAGCCAAGGACTAGCGGGGGGGCCGCCCTACAATGAGCAGTTCTTC.

This sequence joins TRBV5-5 and TRBJ1-2, with D possibly TRBD1 on 5 matching bases. This CDR3 region has 16 residues. Germline V gives CDR1 SGHKS, CDR2 YYEKEE (reference sequence). V was clipped by 0 bases and J by 4 bases, with 16 bases between them. The CDR3 spells CASSLGGVGQSYGYTF. CDR3 DNA sequence: TGTGCCAGCAGCTTGGGAGGGGTGGGGCAGAGCTATGGCTACACCTTC.

V gene TRBV25-1 combines with J gene TRBJ2-1; no reliable D call. Deletions cut 7 bases from V and 7 bases from J, with 8 bases between. This CDR3 comprises 11 residues. Germline V gene data show CDR1 as MGHDK and CDR2 as SYGVNS. The CDR3, as DNA: TGTGCCAGCACAAACGGGAATGAGCAGTTCTTC. It is translated as CASTNGNEQFF.

The chain combines TRBV7-3 with TRBJ1-3; the D gene is possibly TRBD1 (5 bases). The CDR3 is made up of 13 amino acids. Trimming removed 4 bases from V and 2 bases from J, with 6 bases in between. The germline gives CDR1 SGHTA, CDR2 FQGTGA. The CDR3 DNA reads as TGTGCCAGCAGCTCAGGGCCTGGAAACACCATATATTTT. Protein: CASSSGPGNTIYF.

V and J are TRBV7-9 and TRBJ1-2; D gene uncertain. Between the trimmed V and J ends, which lost 3 bases and 4 bases, there was a span of 6 bases. The CDR3 sequence is 12 residues long. Germline V lookup: CDR1 SEHNR, CDR2 FQNEAQ (reference sequence). CDR3 sequence (DNA): TGTGCCAGCAGCTTCGGGCTCTATGGCTACACCTTC. Translation gives CASSFGLYGYTF.

The chain has TRBV5-1 and TRBJ2-7; 9 bases align to TRBD1. CDR3 size: 14 residues. The germline CDR1 and CDR2 sequences are SGHRS and YFSETQ. The V segment lost 4 bases and the J segment 2 bases; nucleotides outside the gene matches: 4. The CDR3 loop is CASSGDRAPYEQYF. CDR3 in DNA: TGCGCCAGCAGCGGGGACAGGGCCCCCTACGAGCAGTACTTC.

The chain links TRBV5-4 to TRBJ2-7, with D hard to call. Trimming left V 1 base short and J 7 bases short, with 15 bases between. The CDR3 is made up of 14 amino acids. Germline V gives CDR1 SGHNT, CDR2 YYREEE (reference sequence). The CDR3 bases are TGTGCCAGCAGCTTGAAGGCAGGACGTGGGGAGCAGTACTTC. Amino acids: CASSLKAGRGEQYF.

The gene calls are TRBV28 and TRBJ1-5; TRBD1 agrees at 9 bases. After removal of 6 bases from V and 7 bases from J, the junction contained 7 bases not matched to a gene. The CDR3 covers 14 residues. CDR1 is MDHEN and CDR2 is SYDVKM in the germline V gene. The CDR3 DNA follows: TGTGCCAGCAGGGACAGGGGACCCACCCAGCCCCAGCATTTT. Translated, it gives CASRDRGPTQPQHF.

This chain links TRBV18 with TRBJ2-6; tentatively, D is TRBD2 (5 bases). Germline-derived CDR1 and CDR2 are KGHSH and LQKENI. With 5 bases removed from V and 1 base from J, the gap between germline ends came to 6 bases. CDR3 size: 14 residues. The CDR3 spells CASSEGSGANVLTF. CDR3 nucleotides: TGTGCCAGCTCAGAGGGATCTGGGGCCAACGTCCTGACTTTC.

The gene calls are TRBV7-9 and TRBJ2-3, with 7 nucleotides matching TRBD2. In germline, CDR1 is SEHNR, CDR2 FQNEAQ (reference sequence). V was clipped by 1 base and J by 1 base; unmatched bases: 8. The CDR3 covers 17 residues. CDR3 bases: TGTGCCAGCAGCTTAGGGTCGTCAGGACTAGGCACAGATACGCAGTATTTT. Encoded protein: CASSLGSSGLGTDTQYF.

The sample holds a few counts of this clone. The chain combines TRBV27 with TRBJ1-6; 8 nucleotides line up with TRBD1. Germline CDR1 MNHEY, CDR2 SMNVEV (reference sequence). V was clipped by 8 bases and J by 7 bases; unmatched bases: 4. CDR3 length equals 13 residues. The CDR3 sequence is CASGGDRNSPLHF. The CDR3 nucleotides are TGTGCCAGCGGCGGGGACAGGAATTCACCCCTCCACTTT.

The chain uses TRBV28 and TRBJ1-4; D gene ambiguous. Trimming removed 5 bases at V and 2 bases at J, with 12 bases between. In germline, CDR1 is MDHEN, CDR2 SYDVKM. The CDR3 contains 15 residues. CDR3 protein: CASSLVMGTNEKLFF. The CDR3, as DNA: TGTGCCAGCAGTCTAGTAATGGGGACTAATGAAAAACTGTTTTTT.

The J gene is TRBJ2-5, the V gene TRBV9; 8 bases are shared with TRBD1. Losses at the gene ends were 3 bases for V and 5 bases for J; bases not matched to a gene: 3. The CDR3 contains 13 residues. Germline V lookup: CDR1 SGDLS, CDR2 YYNGEE. CDR3 amino acids: CASSARTGETQYF. The CDR3, as DNA: TGTGCCAGCAGCGCTCGGACAGGGGAGACCCAGTACTTC.

The V call is TRBV4-3, the J call TRBJ1-3; D gene unclear. The CDR3 has 17 residues. V was cut by 0 bases and J by 0 bases, with 12 bases left in between. Germline CDR1 is LGHNA and CDR2 is YSLEER. The CDR3 region is CASSQDTEGYSGNTIYF. Written as DNA, the CDR3 is TGCGCCAGCAGCCAAGATACCGAGGGTTACTCTGGAAACACCATATATTTT.